Sequencing of this T cell receptor (beta chain) was carried out in a study of PD-1 blockade in classical Hodgkin lymphoma. CDR1 LNHDA and CDR2 SQIVND come from the germline V gene (reference sequence). The germline V and J ends were trimmed by 3 bases and 5 bases, with 25 bases remaining between them. This CDR3 has 18 residues. TCRdb keeps only in-frame clones here, not all; method: immunoSEQ multiplex PCR. The sample yields 50,000 to 75,000 clones, around 88% seen once. Comment on this clone: Antigen unknown.

Overall study findings and caveats: Newly diagnosed patients had diversity similar to the baseline diversity of complete responders.

Brentuximab vedotin exposure varied, and every patient relapsed after autologous stem cell transplantation. The receptor comes from a human donor with classical Hodgkin lymphoma. The source material was peripheral blood mononuclear cells (PBMCs), sampled at baseline. J is TRBJ1-1 and V is TRBV19, with a weak D call TRBD1 (6 bases). CDR3 DNA sequence: TGTGCCAGTAGTATGAATCGTCCTTTTAGGGGGATCGAGACTGAAGCTTTCTTT. It encodes CASSMNRPFRGIETEAFF.